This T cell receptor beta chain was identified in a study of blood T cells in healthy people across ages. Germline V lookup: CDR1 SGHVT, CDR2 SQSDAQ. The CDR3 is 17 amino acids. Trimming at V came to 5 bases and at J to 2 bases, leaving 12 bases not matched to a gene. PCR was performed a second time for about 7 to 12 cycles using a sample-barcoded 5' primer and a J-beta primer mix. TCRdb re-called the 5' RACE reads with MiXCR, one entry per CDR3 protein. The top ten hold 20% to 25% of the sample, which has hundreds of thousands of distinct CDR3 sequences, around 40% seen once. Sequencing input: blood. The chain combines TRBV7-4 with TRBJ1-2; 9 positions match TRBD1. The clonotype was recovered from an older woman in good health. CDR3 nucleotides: TGTGCCAGCAGCACACGCGAGGACAGGGGAGAGAACTATGGCTACACCTTC. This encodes CASSTREDRGENYGYTF.